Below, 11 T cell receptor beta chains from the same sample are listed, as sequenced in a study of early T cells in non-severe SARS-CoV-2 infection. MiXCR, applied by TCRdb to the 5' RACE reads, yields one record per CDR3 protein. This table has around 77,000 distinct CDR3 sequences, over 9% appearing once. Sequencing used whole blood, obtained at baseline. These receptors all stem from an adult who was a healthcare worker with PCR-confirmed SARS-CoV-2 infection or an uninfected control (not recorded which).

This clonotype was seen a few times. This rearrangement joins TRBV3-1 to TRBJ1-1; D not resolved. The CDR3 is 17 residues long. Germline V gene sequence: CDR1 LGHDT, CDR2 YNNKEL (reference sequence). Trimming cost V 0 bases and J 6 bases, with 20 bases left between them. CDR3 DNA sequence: TGTGCCAGCAGCCAAGAGGGTCTGTCACCTAAACTCCCTGAAGCTTTCTTT. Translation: CASSQEGLSPKLPEAFF.

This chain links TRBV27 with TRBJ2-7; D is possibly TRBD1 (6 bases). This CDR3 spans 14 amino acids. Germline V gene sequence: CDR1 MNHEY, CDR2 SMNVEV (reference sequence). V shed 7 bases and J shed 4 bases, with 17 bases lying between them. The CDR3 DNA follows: TGTGCCAGCACCCCGGACAGAAGGTCGTACGAGCAGTACTTC. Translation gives CASTPDRRSYEQYF.

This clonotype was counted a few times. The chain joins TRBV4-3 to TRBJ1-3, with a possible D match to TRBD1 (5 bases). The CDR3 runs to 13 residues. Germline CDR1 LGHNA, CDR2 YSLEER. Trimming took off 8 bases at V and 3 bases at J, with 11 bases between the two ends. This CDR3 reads CASGRGYGNTIYF. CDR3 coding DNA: TGCGCCAGCGGGCGGGGGTATGGAAACACCATATATTTT.

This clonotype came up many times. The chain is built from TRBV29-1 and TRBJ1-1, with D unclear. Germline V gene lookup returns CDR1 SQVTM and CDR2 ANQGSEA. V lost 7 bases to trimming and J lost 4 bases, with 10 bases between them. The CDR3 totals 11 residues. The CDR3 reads CSARQSTEAFF. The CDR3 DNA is TGCAGCGCGCGGCAGTCCACTGAAGCTTTCTTT.

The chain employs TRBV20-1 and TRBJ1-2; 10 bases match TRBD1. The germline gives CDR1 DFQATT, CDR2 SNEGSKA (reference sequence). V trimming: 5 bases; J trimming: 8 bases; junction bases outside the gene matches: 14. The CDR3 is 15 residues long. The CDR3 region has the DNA TGCAGTGCTCCCGGGACAGGGGTTCGCCCGGGGGGCTACACCTTC. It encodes CSAPGTGVRPGGYTF.

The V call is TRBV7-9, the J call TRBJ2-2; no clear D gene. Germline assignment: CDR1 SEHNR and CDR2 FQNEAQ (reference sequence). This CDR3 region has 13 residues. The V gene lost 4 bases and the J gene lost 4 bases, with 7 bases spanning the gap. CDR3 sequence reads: CASSSDLTGELFF. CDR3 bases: TGTGCCAGCAGCTCGGACCTCACCGGGGAGCTGTTTTTT.

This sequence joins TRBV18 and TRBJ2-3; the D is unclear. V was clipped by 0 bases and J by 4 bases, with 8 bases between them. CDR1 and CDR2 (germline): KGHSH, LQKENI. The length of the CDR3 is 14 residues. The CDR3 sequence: CASSPPNKPDTQYF. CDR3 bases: TGTGCCAGCTCACCACCTAACAAACCAGATACGCAGTATTTT.

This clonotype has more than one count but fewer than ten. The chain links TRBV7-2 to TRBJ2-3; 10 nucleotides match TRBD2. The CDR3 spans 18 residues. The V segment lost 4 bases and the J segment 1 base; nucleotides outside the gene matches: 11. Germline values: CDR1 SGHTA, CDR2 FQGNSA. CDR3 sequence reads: CASSSHLVAGGRTDTQYF. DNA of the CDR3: TGTGCCAGCAGCTCCCACCTGGTAGCGGGGGGCCGCACAGATACGCAGTATTTT.

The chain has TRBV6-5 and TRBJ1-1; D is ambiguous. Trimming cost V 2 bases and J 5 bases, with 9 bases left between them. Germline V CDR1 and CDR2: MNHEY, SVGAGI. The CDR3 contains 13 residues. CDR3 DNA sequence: TGTGCCAGCAGTTACGGGCGGGGTACTGAAGCTTTCTTT. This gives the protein CASSYGRGTEAFF.

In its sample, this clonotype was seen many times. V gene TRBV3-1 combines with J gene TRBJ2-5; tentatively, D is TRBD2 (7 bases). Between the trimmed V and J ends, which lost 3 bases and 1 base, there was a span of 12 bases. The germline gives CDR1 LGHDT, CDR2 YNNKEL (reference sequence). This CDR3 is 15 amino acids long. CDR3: CASSHLGGAQETQYF. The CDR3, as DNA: TGTGCCAGCAGCCACCTAGGGGGGGCCCAAGAGACCCAGTACTTC.

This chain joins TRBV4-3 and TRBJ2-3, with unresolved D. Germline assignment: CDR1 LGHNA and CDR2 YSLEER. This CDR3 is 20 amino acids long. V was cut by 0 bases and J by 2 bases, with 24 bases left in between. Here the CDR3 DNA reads TGCGCCAGCAGCCAAGATATTTCATTCGCAGGCCTGGGATTCACAGATACGCAGTATTTT. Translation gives CASSQDISFAGLGFTDTQYF.